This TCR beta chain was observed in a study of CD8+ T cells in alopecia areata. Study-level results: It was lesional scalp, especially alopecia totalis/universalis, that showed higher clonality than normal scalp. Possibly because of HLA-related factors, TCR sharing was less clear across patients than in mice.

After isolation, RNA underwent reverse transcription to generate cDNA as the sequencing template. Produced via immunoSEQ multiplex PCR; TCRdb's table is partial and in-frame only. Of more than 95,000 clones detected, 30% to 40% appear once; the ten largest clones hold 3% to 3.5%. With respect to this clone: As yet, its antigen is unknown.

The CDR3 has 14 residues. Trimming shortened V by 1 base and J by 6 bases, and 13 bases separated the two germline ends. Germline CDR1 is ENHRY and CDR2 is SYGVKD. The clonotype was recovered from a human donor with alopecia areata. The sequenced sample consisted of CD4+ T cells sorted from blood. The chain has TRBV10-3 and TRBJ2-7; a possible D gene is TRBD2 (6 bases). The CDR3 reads CAISELGGPGEQYF. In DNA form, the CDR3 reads TGTGCCATCAGTGAGTTGGGAGGCCCGGGCGAGCAGTACTTC.